The rows below give T cell receptor beta chains drawn from one sample of a study of T cell responses to AZD1222 COVID-19 vaccine. Sequencing used immunoSEQ multiplex PCR; TCRdb keeps in-frame clones, though not all of them. This sample has around 91,000 clones; around nine tenths occur once, and the top ten carry roughly 19%. Sample: peripheral blood, taken on day 0 of AZD1222 vaccination. The receptors were gathered from an adult in good health. The CDR3 runs from the conserved cysteine through the conserved F or W. A D gene is named only where the DNA matches it firmly. Clone sizes are given selectively: once, few, many, or a class where the clone is expanded.

>TRBD2|TRBV4-1|TRBJ2-1|17|NA
CASSQERTSGRAHEQFF
TGCGCCAGCAGCCAAGAAAGGACTAGCGGGAGGGCCCATGAGCAGTTCTTC
>TRBD2|TRBV24-1|TRBJ2-2|17|NA
CATSELRAGLASGELFF
TGTGCCACCAGTGAGTTAAGGGCCGGACTAGCGTCCGGGGAGCTGTTTTTT
>NA|TRBV2|TRBJ1-5|14|NA
CASRGSHSNQPQHF
TGTGCCAGCAGAGGCAGCCATAGCAATCAGCCCCAGCATTTT
>NA|TRBV5-4|TRBJ1-1|14|NA
CASLESEAGTEAFF
TGTGCCAGCCTTGAGTCCGAGGCCGGCACTGAAGCTTTCTTT
>TRBD1|TRBV3-1/TRBV3-2|TRBJ1-1|15|NA
CASSQETGLSTEAFF
TGTGCCAGCAGCCAAGAGACAGGGTTGAGCACTGAAGCTTTCTTT
>NA|TRBV24-1|TRBJ1-3|16|NA
CATSDHGEGAGNTIYF
TGTGCCACCAGTGATCACGGGGAGGGCGCTGGAAACACCATATATTTT
>TRBD1|TRBV3-1/TRBV3-2|TRBJ1-2|14|NA
CASTQGQFRGGYTF
TGTGCCAGCACCCAGGGACAGTTCAGAGGTGGCTACACCTTC
>NA|TRBV6-5|TRBJ2-5|15|once
CASSTPVAAGETQYF
TGTGCCAGCAGTACCCCCGTGGCCGCTGGGGAGACCCAGTACTTC
>NA|TRBV7-6|TRBJ1-6|15|NA
CASSLTGGYNSPLHF
TGTGCCAGCAGCTTAACTGGGGGCTATAATTCACCCCTCCACTTT
>NA|TRBV9|TRBJ1-1|14|NA
CASSVGTPGTEAFF
TGTGCCAGCAGCGTAGGGACGCCCGGCACTGAAGCTTTCTTT
>NA|TRBV19|TRBJ1-5|12|NA
CASSISWQPQHF
TGTGCCAGTAGTATATCATGGCAGCCCCAGCATTTT
>NA|TRBV6-2/TRBV6-3|TRBJ1-1|13|NA
CASSYFGEAEAFF
TGTGCCAGCAGTTACTTTGGCGAAGCTGAAGCTTTCTTT
>NA|TRBV2|TRBJ2-5|12|NA
CASSVLEETQYF
TGTGCCAGCAGTGTACTAGAAGAGACCCAGTACTTC
>TRBD2|TRBV5-4|TRBJ2-2|15|NA
CASSPGGGRPGELFF
TGTGCCAGCAGCCCGGGGGGGGGAAGACCCGGGGAGCTGTTTTTT
>NA|TRBV6-2/TRBV6-3|TRBJ2-7|14|NA
CASSYSGLRHEQYF
TGTGCCAGCAGTTACTCGGGACTTAGACACGAGCAGTACTTC
>TRBD1|TRBV5-5|TRBJ2-7|14|NA
CASRLGTATYEQYF
TGTGCCAGCAGACTGGGGACAGCCACCTACGAGCAGTACTTC
>NA|TRBV2|TRBJ1-1|17|NA
CASRNPARQGRLTEAFF
TGTGCCAGCCGCAACCCTGCCAGGCAGGGGAGGCTCACTGAAGCTTTCTTT
>NA|TRBV7-9|TRBJ1-2|16|NA
CASSLGGGAGVYGYTF
TGTGCCAGCAGCTTAGGGGGTGGTGCAGGAGTTTATGGCTACACCTTC
>NA|TRBV7-2|TRBJ1-1|15|NA
CASSLAPTGWTEAFF
TGTGCCAGCAGCTTAGCCCCAACAGGGTGGACTGAAGCTTTCTTT
>NA|TRBV10-3|TRBJ1-2|14|NA
CAISESRDRYGYTF
TGTGCCATCAGTGAGTCAAGGGATCGGTATGGCTACACCTTC
>NA|TRBV4-3|TRBJ1-5|16|NA
CASSQTYGVSNQPQHF
TGCGCCAGCAGCCAGACGTACGGGGTGAGCAATCAGCCCCAGCATTTT
>NA|TRBV6-2/TRBV6-3|TRBJ1-1|12|NA
CASSNRNTEAFF
TGTGCCAGCAGTAACAGGAACACTGAAGCTTTCTTT
>NA|TRBV19|TRBJ2-1|12|NA
CASSIAGNEQFF
TGTGCCAGTAGTATAGCTGGCAATGAGCAGTTCTTC
>NA|TRBV12-3/TRBV12-4|TRBJ1-3|13|NA
CAAVGRAGNTIYF
TGTGCCGCGGTCGGCAGGGCTGGAAACACCATATATTTT
>TRBD1|TRBV12-3/TRBV12-4|TRBJ1-4|12|NA
CASSVQGEKLFF
TGTGCCAGCAGTGTACAGGGGGAAAAACTGTTTTTT
>NA|TRBV14|TRBJ2-7|17|NA
CASSHDRTVYSSYEQYF
TGTGCCAGCAGCCACGATCGGACAGTCTACAGCTCCTACGAGCAGTACTTC
>NA|TRBV6-5|TRBJ1-3|13|NA
CASTQGQRNTIYF
TGTGCCAGTACCCAGGGTCAGAGAAACACCATATATTTT
>TRBD2|TRBV27|TRBJ2-7|14|NA
CASRVAGVSYEQYF
TGTGCCAGCAGAGTAGCGGGGGTCTCCTACGAGCAGTACTTC
>NA|TRBV9|TRBJ1-5|14|once
CASSPGTSNQPQHF
TGTGCCAGCAGCCCGGGGACCAGCAATCAGCCCCAGCATTTT
>NA|TRBV3-1/TRBV3-2|TRBJ1-6|16|once
CASSQGTALLNSPLHF
TGTGCCAGCAGCCAAGGGACAGCACTGCTAAATTCACCCCTCCACTTT
>NA|TRBV6-5|TRBJ1-2|12|NA
CASSYRDYGYTF
TGTGCCAGCTCCTACCGGGATTATGGCTACACCTTC
>NA|TRBV19|TRBJ2-6|15|NA
CASRIQSSGANVLTF
TGTGCCAGTAGGATACAAAGCTCTGGGGCCAACGTCCTGACTTTC
>NA|TRBV25-1|TRBJ2-3|14|NA
CASSESSWGYTQYF
TGTGCCAGCAGTGAATCAAGTTGGGGCTATACGCAGTATTTT
>NA|TRBV5-6|TRBJ2-1|15|NA
CASSLPDNWGNEQFF
TGTGCCAGCAGCTTGCCCGACAATTGGGGGAATGAGCAGTTCTTC
>TRBD1|TRBV4-3|TRBJ2-5|15|NA
CASSQEDRPQETQYF
TGCGCCAGCAGCCAGGAGGACAGGCCCCAAGAGACCCAGTACTTC
>TRBD1|TRBV4-3|TRBJ1-1|14|NA
CASSEGQGNTEAFF
TGCGCCAGCAGCGAAGGACAGGGGAACACTGAAGCTTTCTTT
>NA|TRBV7-6|TRBJ1-4|15|NA
CASSLNPSFNEKLFF
TGTGCCAGCAGCTTAAACCCCTCCTTTAATGAAAAACTGTTTTTT
>TRBD1|TRBV19|TRBJ2-1|18|NA
CASSIGTGGDYIYNEQFF
TGTGCCAGTAGTATAGGGACAGGGGGGGACTACATCTACAATGAGCAGTTCTTC
>NA|TRBV13|TRBJ2-2|16|NA
CASSSDKRVGTGELFF
TGTGCCAGCAGCTCGGACAAGAGAGTGGGTACCGGGGAGCTGTTTTTT
>NA|TRBV12-3/TRBV12-4|TRBJ1-4|13|NA
CASTTRTAKKLFF
TGTGCCAGCACCACGAGGACAGCCAAAAAACTGTTTTTT
>NA|TRBV5-1|TRBJ1-2|12|NA
CASSLEGSGYTF
TGCGCCAGCAGCTTGGAAGGGAGTGGCTACACCTTC
>NA|TRBV27|TRBJ1-2|15|once
CASRDSLTANYGYTF
TGTGCCAGCAGAGACTCCCTAACGGCTAACTATGGCTACACCTTC
>TRBD1|TRBV9|TRBJ2-2|15|NA
CASSEPSTGTGELFF
TGTGCCAGCAGCGAGCCCTCGACAGGGACCGGGGAGCTGTTTTTT
>NA|TRBV15|TRBJ2-4|15|NA
CATSREQGGVGIQYF
TGTGCCACCAGCAGAGAACAGGGAGGCGTCGGCATTCAGTACTTC
>TRBD1|TRBV15|TRBJ1-1|14|NA
CATSSRQGRTEAFF
TGTGCCACCAGCAGTCGACAGGGAAGGACTGAAGCTTTCTTT
>NA|TRBV28|TRBJ2-7|16|NA
CASSLFQYSLSYEQYF
TGTGCCAGCAGTTTATTCCAATACAGCTTATCCTACGAGCAGTACTTC
>NA|TRBV24-1|TRBJ1-5|14|NA
CATSKRGGNQPQHF
TGTGCCACAAGCAAACGGGGAGGCAATCAGCCCCAGCATTTT
>TRBD1|TRBV5-1|TRBJ2-1|14|NA
CASETGGLMDEQFF
TGCGCCAGTGAGACAGGGGGATTAATGGATGAGCAGTTCTTC
>TRBD1|TRBV7-3|TRBJ1-1|14|NA
CASSPGTVNTEAFF
TGTGCCAGCAGCCCCGGGACAGTGAACACTGAAGCTTTCTTT
>TRBD1|TRBV18|TRBJ2-7|15|NA
CASSPGTGPSYEQYF
TGTGCCAGCTCACCGGGGACAGGCCCTTCCTACGAGCAGTACTTC
>NA|TRBV7-3|TRBJ1-6|14|NA
CASSLDPFEAPLHF
TGTGCCAGCAGCCTCGATCCATTCGAGGCACCCCTCCACTTT
>NA|TRBV24-1|TRBJ1-6|15|NA
CATSDSGMPDSPLHF
TGTGCCACCAGTGACTCCGGGATGCCGGATTCACCCCTCCACTTT
>NA|TRBV9|TRBJ1-3|16|NA
CASSVRDRSSGNTIYF
TGTGCCAGCAGCGTGAGAGACAGAAGCTCTGGAAACACCATATATTTT
>NA|TRBV10-3|TRBJ2-1|15|NA
CAIRDPSAGANEQFF
TGTGCCATCAGGGACCCTAGCGCAGGTGCCAATGAGCAGTTCTTC
>NA|TRBV5-1|TRBJ1-1|14|NA
CASSREDPNTEAFF
TGCGCCAGCAGTCGAGAGGACCCGAACACTGAAGCTTTCTTT